The rows below give T cell receptor beta chains drawn from one sample of a study of T-cell reconstitution after alpha-beta-depleted transplantation in children. TCRdb recomputed calls from the PCR reads with MiXCR, one row per CDR3 protein. In the table there are hundreds of thousands of distinct CDR3 sequences, 10% to 15% of which are singletons. Sample: PBMCs, taken before TCRalphabeta/CD19-depleted stem cell transplant. The receptors originated from a girl under 10 years old with congenital amegakaryocytic thrombocytopenia, due to receive a stem cell transplant. Both conserved end residues are part of each CDR3. A D gene is named only where the DNA matches it firmly. Clone sizes are given selectively: once, few, many, or a class where the clone is expanded.

TRBV11-2	many	TRBJ2-1	TRBD2	CASSLAGGRVNEQFF	TGTGCCAGCAGCTTAGCGGGAGGACGGGTGAATGAGCAGTTCTTC
TRBV5-1	many	TRBJ1-2	-	CASSQTGGDGYTF	TGCGCCAGCAGCCAAACTGGAGGGGATGGCTACACCTTC
TRBV7-2	once	TRBJ2-5	TRBD2	CASSLLAGGWYRETQYF	TGTGCCAGCAGCTTGCTAGCGGGAGGGTGGTATCGAGAGACCCAGTACTTC
TRBV15	-	TRBJ2-5	TRBD2	CATSPRGGTIETQYF	TGTGCCACCAGCCCACGAGGCGGGACTATAGAGACCCAGTACTTC
TRBV28	few	TRBJ2-3	TRBD2	CASRATLGGRGADTQYF	TGTGCCAGCAGGGCTACCTTGGGCGGGAGAGGGGCAGATACGCAGTATTTT
TRBV14	few	TRBJ1-2	-	CASSRARGSTGYTF	TGTGCCAGCAGCCGCGCGAGGGGATCTACTGGCTACACCTTC
TRBV20-1	many	TRBJ2-3	-	CSARVADTDTQYF	TGCAGTGCTAGAGTAGCGGACACAGATACGCAGTATTTT
TRBV5-1	-	TRBJ1-1	-	CASSSATNTEAFF	TGCGCCAGCAGCTCTGCGACAAACACTGAAGCTTTCTTT
TRBV9	once	TRBJ1-1	-	CASCVSRGTEAFF	TGTGCCAGCTGCGTATCGCGGGGCACTGAAGCTTTCTTT
TRBV29-1	many	TRBJ2-1	-	CSVEGPRSYNEQFF	TGCAGCGTTGAAGGCCCCCGATCCTACAATGAGCAGTTCTTC
TRBV10-3	many	TRBJ2-1	-	CAISESRGLYNEQFF	TGTGCCATCAGTGAGTCGCGGGGCCTCTACAATGAGCAGTTCTTC
TRBV29-1	many	TRBJ2-5	-	CSVGPRETQYF	TGCAGCGTTGGCCCGCGAGAGACCCAGTACTTC
TRBV19	-	TRBJ2-4	-	CATGTIAKNIQYF	TGTGCCACTGGGACGATAGCCAAAAACATTCAGTACTTC
TRBV20-1	-	TRBJ2-6	-	CSAREKPGANVLTF	TGCAGTGCTAGAGAAAAACCTGGGGCCAACGTCCTGACTTTC
TRBV7-2	many	TRBJ1-5	-	CASSLIQVTQPQHF	TGTGCCAGCAGCTTAATACAGGTCACTCAGCCCCAGCATTTT
TRBV20-1	many	TRBJ2-3	-	CSARDGGDTQYF	TGCAGTGCTAGAGATGGAGGAGATACGCAGTATTTT
TRBV7-9	-	TRBJ1-2	TRBD1	CASSDIFRDSYGYTF	TGTGCCAGCAGCGATATCTTCCGGGACAGCTATGGCTACACCTTC
TRBV20-1	many	TRBJ1-5	TRBD1	CSAETGGGQPQHF	TGCAGTGCAGAGACAGGGGGCGGGCAGCCCCAGCATTTT
TRBV20-1	-	TRBJ2-1	-	CSARMPWYEQFF	TGCAGTGCTAGAATGCCTTGGTATGAGCAGTTCTTC
TRBV28	many	TRBJ2-7	-	CASDRPGQNYEQYF	TGTGCCAGTGACAGACCGGGACAAAACTACGAGCAGTACTTC
TRBV6-1	many	TRBJ2-5	-	CASTLRPGDQETQYF	TGTGCCAGCACCCTAAGGCCCGGGGACCAAGAGACCCAGTACTTC
TRBV7-6	few	TRBJ2-1	-	CASSSMMAGHEQFF	TGTGCCAGCAGCTCCATGATGGCTGGGCATGAGCAGTTCTTC
TRBV7-6	few	TRBJ2-5	-	CASSLGDGVGFLETQYF	TGTGCCAGCAGCCTAGGGGACGGGGTGGGCTTTTTAGAGACCCAGTACTTC
TRBV2	-	TRBJ2-1	-	CASRTFGKGAVNEQFF	TGTGCCAGCAGGACCTTTGGGAAGGGAGCCGTCAATGAGCAGTTCTTC
TRBV24-1	-	TRBJ2-1	TRBD1	CATSDHNRGPSSYNEQFF	TGTGCCACCAGTGACCATAACAGGGGCCCCTCCTCCTACAATGAGCAGTTCTTC
TRBV5-5	many	TRBJ2-2	TRBD1	CASSPRGQGTGELFF	TGTGCCAGCAGTCCGAGAGGACAGGGGACCGGGGAGCTGTTTTTT
TRBV5-1	-	TRBJ2-3	-	CASSMDVVGAGEYF	TGCGCCAGCAGCATGGACGTGGTTGGGGCAGGGGAGTATTTT
TRBV12-3/TRBV12-4	few	TRBJ2-2	-	CASSLAQFRADTTGELFF	TGTGCCAGCAGTTTAGCCCAGTTTCGAGCGGATACCACCGGGGAGCTGTTTTTT
TRBV5-1	many	TRBJ2-1	-	CASRLDPSGEQFF	TGCGCCAGCAGGTTAGACCCCTCGGGTGAGCAGTTCTTC
TRBV5-1	few	TRBJ2-5	TRBD2	CASPTSGEETQYF	TGCGCCAGCCCGACTAGCGGGGAAGAGACCCAGTACTTC
TRBV7-2	few	TRBJ2-3	-	CASSLVLGTRYTDTQYF	TGTGCCAGCAGCTTAGTCTTGGGTACACGTTACACAGATACGCAGTATTTT
TRBV6-1	many	TRBJ2-7	TRBD2	CASRAGVSYEQYF	TGTGCCAGCAGGGCGGGAGTATCCTACGAGCAGTACTTC
TRBV29-1	few	TRBJ2-7	TRBD2	CSVAGTMGEQYF	TGCAGCGTTGCCGGGACTATGGGCGAGCAGTACTTC
TRBV6-1	many	TRBJ2-3	TRBD1	CASRAGTGGEDTQYF	TGTGCCAGCAGGGCCGGGACAGGGGGTGAAGATACGCAGTATTTT
TRBV5-1	-	TRBJ2-1	-	CASQGYNEQFF	TGCGCCAGCCAAGGGTACAATGAGCAGTTCTTC
TRBV7-9	-	TRBJ1-5	-	CASSRVDTDQPQHF	TGTGCCAGCAGCAGAGTAGACACCGATCAGCCCCAGCATTTT
TRBV7-3	many	TRBJ2-6	-	CASSLIHSGANVLTF	TGTGCCAGCAGCCTGATTCACTCTGGGGCCAACGTCCTGACTTTC
TRBV20-1	-	TRBJ2-4	-	CSSSGGLELKNIQYF	TGCAGTTCCTCCGGGGGTTTAGAGTTAAAAAACATTCAGTACTTC
TRBV28	few	TRBJ1-4	-	CASGSIYLFF	TGTGCCAGCGGCAGCATATATCTGTTTTTT
TRBV20-1	-	TRBJ2-3	-	CSAPSGEDPTDTQYF	TGCAGTGCCCCCTCGGGGGAGGACCCCACAGATACGCAGTATTTT
TRBV15	many	TRBJ2-2	TRBD2	CATSRVSQTSGSILFF	TGTGCCACCAGCAGAGTTTCTCAGACTAGCGGGAGTATCTTGTTTTTT
TRBV10-3	-	TRBJ2-7	TRBD2	CAISESGTSGKSSYEQYF	TGTGCCATCAGTGAATCCGGGACTAGCGGGAAAAGCTCCTACGAGCAGTACTTC
TRBV29-1	many	TRBJ2-1	-	CSVFRPTPLISYNEQFF	TGCAGCGTTTTCCGGCCGACTCCACTCATTTCCTACAATGAGCAGTTCTTC
TRBV3-1	few	TRBJ2-1	TRBD2	CASSQERLAGARGYNEQFF	TGTGCCAGCAGCCAAGAACGGCTAGCGGGAGCCCGGGGTTACAATGAGCAGTTCTTC
TRBV10-3	many	TRBJ1-2	-	CAISERRGEGGYTF	TGTGCCATCAGTGAGAGGAGGGGAGAAGGTGGCTACACCTTC
TRBV20-1	many	TRBJ2-3	-	CSASSDSTDTQYF	TGCAGTGCTAGTAGCGATAGCACAGATACGCAGTATTTT
TRBV13	-	TRBJ2-5	-	CASTTILGTQYF	TGTGCCAGCACCACGATTCTGGGGACCCAGTACTTC
TRBV4-1	few	TRBJ2-7	TRBD2	CASSRQMGLAGVDEQYF	TGCGCCAGCAGCCGCCAAATGGGACTAGCGGGAGTCGACGAGCAGTACTTC
TRBV5-1	-	TRBJ1-1	TRBD1	CASSDWTGGTEAFF	TGCGCCAGCAGCGATTGGACAGGAGGCACTGAAGCTTTCTTT
TRBV7-2	many	TRBJ1-5	-	CASSLRATLHQPQHF	TGTGCCAGCAGCTTAAGGGCTACACTCCATCAGCCCCAGCATTTT
TRBV12-5	-	TRBJ1-1	-	CASGLGWTEAFF	TGTGCTAGTGGTTTGGGGTGGACTGAAGCTTTCTTT
TRBV7-8	-	TRBJ2-1	TRBD2	CASSSPQGLAGYNEQFF	TGTGCCAGCAGCTCGCCCCAGGGACTAGCGGGATACAATGAGCAGTTCTTC
TRBV5-1	-	TRBJ2-1	-	CASGTGTPTHEQFF	TGCGCCAGCGGAACCGGGACTCCAACCCATGAGCAGTTCTTC
TRBV11-2	few	TRBJ2-7	-	CASSLFLADEQYF	TGTGCCAGCAGCTTATTCCTAGCTGACGAGCAGTACTTC
TRBV7-9	few	TRBJ1-2	TRBD1	CASSTRTGGAEYYGYTF	TGTGCCAGCAGCACCCGGACAGGGGGCGCTGAGTACTATGGCTACACCTTC
TRBV10-3	few	TRBJ2-3	TRBD2	CAIKKREADTQYF	TGTGCCATCAAGAAGCGGGAGGCAGATACGCAGTATTTT